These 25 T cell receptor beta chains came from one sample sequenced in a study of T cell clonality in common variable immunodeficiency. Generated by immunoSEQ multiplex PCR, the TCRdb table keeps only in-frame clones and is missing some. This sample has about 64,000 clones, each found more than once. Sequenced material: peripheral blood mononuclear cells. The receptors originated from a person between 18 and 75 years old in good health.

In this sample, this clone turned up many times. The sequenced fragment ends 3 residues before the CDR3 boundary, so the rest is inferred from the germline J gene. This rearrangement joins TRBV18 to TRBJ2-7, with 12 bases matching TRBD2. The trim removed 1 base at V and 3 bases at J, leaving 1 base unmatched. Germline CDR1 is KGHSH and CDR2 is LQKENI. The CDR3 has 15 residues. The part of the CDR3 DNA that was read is TGTGCCAGCTCACCACGGACTAGCGGGAACTACGAG. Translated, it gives CASSPRTSGNYE. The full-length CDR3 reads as CASSPRTSGNYEQYF.

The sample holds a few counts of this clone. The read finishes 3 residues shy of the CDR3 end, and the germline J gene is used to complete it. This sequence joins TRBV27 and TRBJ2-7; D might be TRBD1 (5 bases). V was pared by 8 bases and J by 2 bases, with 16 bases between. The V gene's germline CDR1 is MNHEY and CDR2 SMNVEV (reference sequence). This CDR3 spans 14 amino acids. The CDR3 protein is CASSGRGGTYEQYF. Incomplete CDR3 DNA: TGTGCCAGCTCGGGTAGGGGCGGTACCTACGAG.

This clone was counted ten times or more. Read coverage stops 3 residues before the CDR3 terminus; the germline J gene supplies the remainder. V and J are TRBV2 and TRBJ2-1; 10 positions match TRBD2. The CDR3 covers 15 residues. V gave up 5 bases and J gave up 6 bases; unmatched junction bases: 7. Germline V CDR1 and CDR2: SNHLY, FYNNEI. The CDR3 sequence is CASSSTSGTRNEQFF. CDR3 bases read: TGTGCCAGCAGTAGTACTAGCGGGACTCGCAATGAG.

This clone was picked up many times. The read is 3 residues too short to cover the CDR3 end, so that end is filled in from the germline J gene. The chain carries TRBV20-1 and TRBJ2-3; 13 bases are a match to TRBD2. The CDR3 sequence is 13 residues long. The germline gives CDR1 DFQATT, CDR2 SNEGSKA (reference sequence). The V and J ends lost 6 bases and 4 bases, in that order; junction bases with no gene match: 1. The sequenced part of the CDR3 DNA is TGCAGTGCCGGACTAGCGGGAGCAGATACG. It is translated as CSAGLAGADT. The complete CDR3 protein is CSAGLAGADTQYF.

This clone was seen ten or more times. The CDR3 bases that were read are TGTGCCAGCATGTCAGGGAGTGCCGGCGAG. Its protein product is CASMSGSAGE. The CDR3 in full is CASMSGSAGEQYF. The rearrangement links TRBV6-2 or TRBV6-3 to TRBJ2-7; tentatively, D is TRBD1 or TRBD2 (5 bases each). The read ends 3 residues shy of where the CDR3 ends; the end is completed using the germline J gene. This CDR3 spans 13 amino acids. The V end was cut by 7 bases, the J end by 6 bases, with 16 bases between. Germline V gene lookup returns CDR1 MNHEY and CDR2 SVGEGT.

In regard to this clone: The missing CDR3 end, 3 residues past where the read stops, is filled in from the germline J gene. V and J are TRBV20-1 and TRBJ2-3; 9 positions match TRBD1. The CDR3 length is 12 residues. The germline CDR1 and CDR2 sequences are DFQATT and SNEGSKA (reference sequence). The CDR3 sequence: CSAGDRDQPQYF. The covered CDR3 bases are TGCAGTGCTGGGGACAGGGATCAGCCG.

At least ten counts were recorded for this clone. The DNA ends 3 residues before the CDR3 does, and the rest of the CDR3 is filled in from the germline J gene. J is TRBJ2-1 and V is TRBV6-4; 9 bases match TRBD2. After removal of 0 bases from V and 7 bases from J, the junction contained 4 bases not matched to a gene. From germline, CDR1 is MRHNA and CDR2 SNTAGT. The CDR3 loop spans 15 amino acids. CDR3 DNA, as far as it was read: TGTGCCAGCAGTGACTCGATGCGGGGGGGTAATGAG. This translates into CASSDSMRGGNE. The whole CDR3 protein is CASSDSMRGGNEQFF.

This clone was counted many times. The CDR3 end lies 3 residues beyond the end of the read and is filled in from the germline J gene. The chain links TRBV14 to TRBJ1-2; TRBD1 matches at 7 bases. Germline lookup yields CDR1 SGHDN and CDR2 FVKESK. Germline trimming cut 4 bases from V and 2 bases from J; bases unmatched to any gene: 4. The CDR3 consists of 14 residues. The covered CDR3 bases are TGTGCCAGCAGCCGGGACAGCAAGAACTATGGC. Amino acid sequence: CASSRDSKNYG. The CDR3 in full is CASSRDSKNYGYTF.

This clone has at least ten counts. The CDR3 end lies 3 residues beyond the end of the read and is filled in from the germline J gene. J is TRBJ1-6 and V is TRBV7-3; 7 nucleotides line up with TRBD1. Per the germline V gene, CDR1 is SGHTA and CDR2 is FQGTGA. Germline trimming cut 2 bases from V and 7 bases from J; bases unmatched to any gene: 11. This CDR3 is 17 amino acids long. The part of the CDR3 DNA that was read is TGTGCCAGCAGCTTAGGGACAGCTGGAGCCTTAAATTCACCC. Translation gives CASSLGTAGALNSP. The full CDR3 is CASSLGTAGALNSPLHF.

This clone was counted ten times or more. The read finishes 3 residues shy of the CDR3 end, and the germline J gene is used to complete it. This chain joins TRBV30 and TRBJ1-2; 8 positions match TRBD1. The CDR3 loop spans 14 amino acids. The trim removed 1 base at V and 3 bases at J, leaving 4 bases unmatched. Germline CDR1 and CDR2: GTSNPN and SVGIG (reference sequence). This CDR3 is CAWSADRVHYGYTF. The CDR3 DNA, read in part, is TGTGCCTGGAGTGCGGACAGGGTTCACTATGGC.

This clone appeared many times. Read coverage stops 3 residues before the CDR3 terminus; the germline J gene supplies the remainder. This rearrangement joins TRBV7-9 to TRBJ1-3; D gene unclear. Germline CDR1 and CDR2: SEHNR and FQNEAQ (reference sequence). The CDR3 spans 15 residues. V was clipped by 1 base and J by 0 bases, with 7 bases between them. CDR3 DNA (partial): TGTGCCAGCAGCTTAGGAGGCAGCTCTGGAAACACC. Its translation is CASSLGGSSGNT. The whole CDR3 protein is CASSLGGSSGNTIYF. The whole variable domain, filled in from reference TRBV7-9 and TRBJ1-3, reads DTGVSQNPRHKITKRGQNVTFRCDPISEHNRLYWYRQTLGQGPEFLTYFQNEAQLEKSRLLSDRFSAERPKGSFSTLEIQRTEQGDSAMYLCASSLGGSSGNTIYFGEGSWLTVV.

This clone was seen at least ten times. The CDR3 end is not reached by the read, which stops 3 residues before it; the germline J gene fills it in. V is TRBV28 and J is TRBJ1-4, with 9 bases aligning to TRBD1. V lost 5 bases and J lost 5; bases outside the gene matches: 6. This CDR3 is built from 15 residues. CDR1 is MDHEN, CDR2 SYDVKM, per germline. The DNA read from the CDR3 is TGTGCCAGCAGTCCCCGGACAGGGGCGAATGAAAAA. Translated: CASSPRTGANEK. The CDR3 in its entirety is CASSPRTGANEKLFF. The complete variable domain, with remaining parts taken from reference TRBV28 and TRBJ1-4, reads DVKVTQSSRYLVKRTGEKVFLECVQDMDHENMFWYRQDPGLGLRLIYFSYDVKMKEKGDIPEGYSVSREKKERFSLILESASTNQTSMYLCASSPRTGANEKLFFGSGTQLSVL.

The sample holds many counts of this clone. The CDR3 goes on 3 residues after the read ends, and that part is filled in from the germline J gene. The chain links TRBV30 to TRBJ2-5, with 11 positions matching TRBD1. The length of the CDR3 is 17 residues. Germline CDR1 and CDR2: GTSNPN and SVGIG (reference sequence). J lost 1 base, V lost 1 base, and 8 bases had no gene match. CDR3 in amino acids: CAWSGWTGGESQETQYF. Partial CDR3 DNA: TGTGCCTGGAGTGGATGGACAGGGGGCGAAAGCCAAGAGACC. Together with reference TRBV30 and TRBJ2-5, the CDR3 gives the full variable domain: SQTIHQWPATLVQPVGSPLSLECTVEGTSNPNLYWYRQAAGRGLQLLFYSVGIGQISSEVPQNLSASRPQDRQFILSSKKLLLSDSGFYLCAWSGWTGGESQETQYFGPGTRLLVL.

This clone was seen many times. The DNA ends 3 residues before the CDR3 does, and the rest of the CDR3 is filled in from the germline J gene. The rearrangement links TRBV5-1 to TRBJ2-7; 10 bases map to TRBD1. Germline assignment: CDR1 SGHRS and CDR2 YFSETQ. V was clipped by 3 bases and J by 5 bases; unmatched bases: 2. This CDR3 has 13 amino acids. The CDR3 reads CASSWGQGNEQYF. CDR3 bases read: TGCGCCAGCAGCTGGGGACAGGGGAACGAG.

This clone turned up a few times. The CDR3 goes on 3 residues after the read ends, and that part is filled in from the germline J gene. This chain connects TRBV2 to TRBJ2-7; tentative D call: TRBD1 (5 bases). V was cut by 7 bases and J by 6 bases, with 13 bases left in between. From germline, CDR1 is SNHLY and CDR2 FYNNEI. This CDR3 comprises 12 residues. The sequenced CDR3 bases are TGTGCCAGCACCTACAGGAGAGGCGAG. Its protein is CASTYRRGE. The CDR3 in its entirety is CASTYRRGEQYF.

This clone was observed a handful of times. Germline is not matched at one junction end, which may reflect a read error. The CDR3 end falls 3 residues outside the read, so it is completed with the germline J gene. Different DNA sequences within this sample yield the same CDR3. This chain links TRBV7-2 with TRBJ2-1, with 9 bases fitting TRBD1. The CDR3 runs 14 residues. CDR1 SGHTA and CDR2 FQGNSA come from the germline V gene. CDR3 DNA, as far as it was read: TGTGCCAGTAGCTCCGGGACAGGGAAGGATGAG. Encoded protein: CASSSGTGKDE. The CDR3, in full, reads CASSSGTGKDEQFF.

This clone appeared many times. CDR3 bases read: TGTGCCAGCAGTTCCCAGAGTAGCAATCAGCCC. It translates to CASSSQSSNQP. The complete CDR3 reads CASSSQSSNQPQHF. The chain is built from TRBV2 and TRBJ1-5; D gene ambiguous. Read data end 3 residues before the CDR3 end; the end is taken from the germline J gene. V lost 5 bases and J lost 0, with 8 bases in between. This CDR3 has 14 residues. CDR1 is SNHLY and CDR2 is FYNNEI in the germline V gene.

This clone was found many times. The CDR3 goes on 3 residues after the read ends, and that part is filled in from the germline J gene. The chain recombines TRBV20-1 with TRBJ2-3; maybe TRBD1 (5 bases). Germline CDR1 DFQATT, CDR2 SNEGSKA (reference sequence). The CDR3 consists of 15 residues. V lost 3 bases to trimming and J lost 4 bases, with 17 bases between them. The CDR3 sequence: CSASLAEKTADTQYF. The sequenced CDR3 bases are TGCAGTGCTAGTCTGGCAGAGAAGACAGCAGATACG.

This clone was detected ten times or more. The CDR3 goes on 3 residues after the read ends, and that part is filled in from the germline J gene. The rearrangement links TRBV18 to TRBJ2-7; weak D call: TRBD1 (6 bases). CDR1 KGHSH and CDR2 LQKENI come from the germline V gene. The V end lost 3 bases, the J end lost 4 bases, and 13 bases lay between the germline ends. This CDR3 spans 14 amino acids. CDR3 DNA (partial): TGTGCCAGCTCACCCCGGTCGCAGGGGTACGAG. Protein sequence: CASSPRSQGYE. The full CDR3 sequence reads CASSPRSQGYEQYF.

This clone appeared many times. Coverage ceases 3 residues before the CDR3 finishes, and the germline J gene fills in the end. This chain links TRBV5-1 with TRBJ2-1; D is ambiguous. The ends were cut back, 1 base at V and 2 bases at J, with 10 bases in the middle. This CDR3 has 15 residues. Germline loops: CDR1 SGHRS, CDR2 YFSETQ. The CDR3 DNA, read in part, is TGCGCCAGCAGCTTGCAGAGTCTTGCCTACAATGAG. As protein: CASSLQSLAYNE. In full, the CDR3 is CASSLQSLAYNEQFF.

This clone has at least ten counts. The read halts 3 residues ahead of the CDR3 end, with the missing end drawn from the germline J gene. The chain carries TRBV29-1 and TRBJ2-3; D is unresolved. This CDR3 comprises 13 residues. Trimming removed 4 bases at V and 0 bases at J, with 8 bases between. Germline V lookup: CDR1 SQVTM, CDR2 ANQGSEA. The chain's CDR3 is CSVVPGSTDTQYF. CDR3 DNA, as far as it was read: TGCAGCGTTGTCCCCGGGAGCACAGATACG.

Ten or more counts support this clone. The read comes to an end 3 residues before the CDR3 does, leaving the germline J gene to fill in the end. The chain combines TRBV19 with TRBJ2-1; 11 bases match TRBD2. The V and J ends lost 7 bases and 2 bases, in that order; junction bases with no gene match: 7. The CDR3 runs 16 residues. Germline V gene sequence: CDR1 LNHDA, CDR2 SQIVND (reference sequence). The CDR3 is CASTPSGGLAYNEQFF. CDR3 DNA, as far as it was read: TGTGCCAGTACTCCTAGCGGGGGGTTGGCCTACAATGAG. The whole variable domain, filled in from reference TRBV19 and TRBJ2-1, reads DGGITQSPKYLFRKEGQNVTLSCEQNLNHDAMYWYRQDPGQGLRLIYYSQIVNDFQKGDIAEGYSVSREKKESFPLTVTSAQKNPTAFYLCASTPSGGLAYNEQFFGPGTRLTVL.

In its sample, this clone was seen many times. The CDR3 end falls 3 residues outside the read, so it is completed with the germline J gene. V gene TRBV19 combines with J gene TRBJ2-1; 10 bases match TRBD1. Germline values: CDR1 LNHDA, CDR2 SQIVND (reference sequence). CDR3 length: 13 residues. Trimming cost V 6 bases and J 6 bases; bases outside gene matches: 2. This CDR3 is CASRGQGINEQFF. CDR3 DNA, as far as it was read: TGTGCCAGTAGGGGACAGGGGATCAATGAG.

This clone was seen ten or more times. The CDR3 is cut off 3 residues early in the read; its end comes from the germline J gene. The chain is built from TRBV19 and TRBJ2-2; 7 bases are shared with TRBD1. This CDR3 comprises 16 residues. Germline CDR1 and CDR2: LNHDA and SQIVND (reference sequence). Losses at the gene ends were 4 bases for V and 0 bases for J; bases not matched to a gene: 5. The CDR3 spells CASSKTGTANTGELFF. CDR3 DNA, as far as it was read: TGTGCCAGTAGTAAGACCGGGACAGCGAACACCGGGGAG.

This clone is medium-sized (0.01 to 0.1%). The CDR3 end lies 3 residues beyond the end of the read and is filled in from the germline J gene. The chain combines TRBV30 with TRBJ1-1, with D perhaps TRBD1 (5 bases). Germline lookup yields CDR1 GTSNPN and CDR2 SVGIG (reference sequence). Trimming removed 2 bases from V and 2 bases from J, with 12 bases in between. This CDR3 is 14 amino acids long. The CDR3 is CAWSLNRRNTEAFF. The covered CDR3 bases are TGTGCCTGGAGTTTGAACAGGCGAAACACTGAA.